The table lists the clone carrying this TCR beta chain with many counts. Its antigen is not identified. This sample was included in a study of early T cells in non-severe SARS-CoV-2 infection. Study details: The chains were unpaired, and the sequenced material was bulk RNA from unsorted whole blood. Findings and limits, study-wide: The VDJdb matching leaned toward anti-spike CD8 responses and overlooked private and CD4 specificities.

Germline CDR1 reads LNHNV; CDR2 reads YYDKDF (reference sequence). With 0 bases removed from V and 0 bases from J, the gap between germline ends came to 9 bases. The CDR3 has 15 amino acids. TCRdb re-called the 5' RACE reads through MiXCR, storing one row per CDR3 protein. The data contain about 35,000 distinct CDR3 sequences, roughly 7.9% of them singletons. V usage is TRBV15 and J usage is TRBJ2-7; no reliable D call. The sample was whole blood, taken at baseline. This TCR came from an adult who was a healthcare worker with PCR-confirmed SARS-CoV-2 infection or an uninfected control (not recorded which). DNA for the CDR3: TGTGCCACCAGCAGAGAGCCAGGCGTCTCCTACGAGCAGTACTTC. Translated, it gives CATSREPGVSYEQYF.